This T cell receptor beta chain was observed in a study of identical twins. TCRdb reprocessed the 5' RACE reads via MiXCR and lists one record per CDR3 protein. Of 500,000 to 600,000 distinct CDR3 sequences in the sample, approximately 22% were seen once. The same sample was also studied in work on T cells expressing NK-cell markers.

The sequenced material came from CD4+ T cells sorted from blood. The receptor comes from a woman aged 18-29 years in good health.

The CDR3 spells CASSPLRGVHEQFF. DNA for the CDR3: TGTGCCAGCAGCCCCCTGAGGGGTGTCCATGAGCAGTTCTTC. The chain is built from TRBV7-3 and TRBJ2-1; either TRBD1 or TRBD2 may supply D (5 bases each). Germline CDR1 SGHTA, CDR2 FQGTGA. V was cut by 5 bases and J by 8 bases, with 16 bases left in between. The CDR3 runs 14 residues.